This T cell receptor (beta chain) was retrieved from a study of siplizumab effects on memory and regulatory T cells (dated by TCRdb to the late 2010s). Notes on the research overall: The study looked at the effect of siplizumab, an anti-CD2 antibody, on alloreactive T-cell subsets in allogeneic mixed lymphocyte reactions made from human PBMCs. The paper as a whole reports these results and caveats: Among mappable alloreactive CD4+ clones, an average Treg-derived fraction of about 69% was observed with siplizumab, compared with roughly 27% in control reactions. A naive or memory phenotype could not be assigned to roughly 80-95% of proliferating CD4+ or CD8+ clones. Greater diversity appeared to be present in unstimulated naive T cells than in memory T cells, and a substantial contribution to the alloresponse seemed to be made by naive cells. Whether proliferating Tregs from siplizumab cultures were suppressive was not functionally confirmed. Sequences below about 10^-5 frequency were poorly captured, so only a minor fraction of alloreactive clones could be mapped to unstimulated subsets. Siplizumab significantly lowered the cumulative frequency of alloreactive sequences that could be traced to unstimulated CD4+ memory T cells.

About this clone itself: This receptor's antigen is unknown. No base-level quality is on record; no much larger clone is a single base apart.

Sorted unstimulated T cells, along with proliferating T cells recovered from mixed lymphocyte reactions, underwent TCRbeta CDR3 sequencing. Fresh whole blood from about ten HLA-typed healthy donors served as the source for isolating PBMCs. Unstimulated CD4+ non-regulatory T cells were FACS-sorted to map the origin of alloreactive clones. Library preparation employed the immunoSEQ multiplex PCR assay. Each sample had around 92,000 TCR templates assayed by the deep sequencing platform. Genomic DNA extracted from sorted T cells was used for TCRbeta CDR3 sequencing. The authors' analysis ran thus. The R programming language was used for clonal analysis of TCRbeta CDR3 data. Alloreactive CD4+ and CD8+ clones were defined by comparing unstimulated samples with post-reaction CFSE-low samples. By matching sequences to the repertoires of sorted unstimulated Treg and non-Treg cells, each alloreactive CD4+ clone was assigned a regulatory or non-regulatory origin. The source is immuneACCESS, and TCRdb retained only in-frame sequences with V and J called. Part of the clones is not carried over; for the studies checked, unresolved V genes explain less than half of this, and the remainder is unexplained. That table is the source of V, J and clone size, and D and trimming were worked out from the DNA. Within this sample are around 110,000 clones, with less than 95% of them counted one time only. The ten largest clones add up to roughly 1.5% of the sample.

From cysteine to phenylalanine, the CDR3 is 18 amino acids long. Kept here is only the CDR3 DNA, which spans 54 bases and is read in frame from base 1. CDR1 and CDR2 are drawn from the germline V gene: ENHRY, SYGVKD. Compared with germline, V lacks 0 bases and J lacks 4 bases; bases without a gene match: 6. The rearranged segments are TRBV10-3 and TRBJ2-3, with 14 central nucleotides matching TRBD2. The sequence came from a human donor in good health. The source material was non-Treg CD4+ T cells sorted from blood. The cell subset or site label of this sample denotes: FACS-sorted unstimulated CD4+ non-regulatory T cells. The DNA sequence is given as TGTGCCATCAGTGAGTCCGGGACTAGCGGGAGTTGGCCAGATACGCAGTATTTT. This is translated as CAISESGTSGSWPDTQYF.